This T cell receptor (beta chain) came from a study of cytomegalovirus exposure and HLA in healthy donors. Notes on the study in general: More clonal expansion characterized HLA-associated TCR beta chains than equally common others in a later analysis. Many donors carried some public TCRs, although rarity characterized most TCR sequences. Previous analysis showed most TCR beta V segments were productive about 87% or about 30% of the time.

This clone was seen a single time. What it binds is unknown. V was pared by 4 bases and J by 8 bases, with 5 bases of the junction left unmatched. The germline CDR1 and CDR2 sequences are SGHRS and YFSETQ. The CDR3 sequence is 12 residues long. 13 Jbeta primers and 60 Vbeta primers were used for the PCR. Assay used: immunoSEQ multiplex PCR; TCRdb lists only in-frame clones, some missing. The sample contains about 160,000 clones, 70% to 80% of which appear only once. This chain connects TRBV5-1 to TRBJ2-7; 8 bases are shared with TRBD1. Sequenced input: PBMCs. This sequence originates from a man aged 25-45 years in good health and CMV-seropositive. CDR3 DNA sequence: TGCGCCAGCAGCACGGACAGGGAAAAGCAGTACTTC. This gives the protein CASSTDREKQYF.